These 9 T cell receptor beta chains share one sample of origin, sequenced in a study of hypomethylating agent response in myelodysplastic syndrome. Clones were read by immunoSEQ multiplex PCR, and TCRdb kept only the in-frame ones, dropping some. The sample holds 6,000 to 7,000 clones, more than 80% seen once. The sequencing used bone marrow, collected before or after starting hypomethylating agent treatment for myelodysplastic syndrome (not recorded which). These receptors were obtained from a human donor with myelodysplastic syndrome.

This chain connects TRBV6-1 to TRBJ1-4; weak D call: TRBD1 (5 bases). V dropped 7 bases and J dropped 4 bases, with 13 bases sitting between them. This CDR3 region has 14 residues. CDR1 is MNHNS and CDR2 is SASEGT in the germline V gene. CDR3 DNA: TGTGCCAGCACTCCGGGGCCAGTTAATGAAAAACTGTTTTTT. Its protein is CASTPGPVNEKLFF.

V and J are TRBV10-3 and TRBJ1-1; D is ambiguous. This CDR3 has 13 amino acids. CDR1 ENHRY and CDR2 SYGVKD come from the germline V gene. The V end was cut by 4 bases, the J end by 1 base, with 7 bases between. CDR3 bases: TGTGCCATCAGTGTTAAGGGGAACACTGAAGCTTTCTTT. Its protein is CAISVKGNTEAFF.

This chain connects TRBV29-1 to TRBJ1-1; possibly TRBD1 for D (5 bases). The CDR3 runs to 11 residues. The germline CDR1 and CDR2 sequences are SQVTM and ANQGSEA. The ends were cut back, 5 bases at V and 10 bases at J, with 14 bases in the middle. CDR3 DNA: TGCAGCGTTCCCGGGGCAAAAGGAGCTTTCTTT. Translating it yields CSVPGAKGAFF.

V is TRBV2 and J is TRBJ1-1; D not resolved. The V gene lost 5 bases and the J gene lost 3 bases, with 10 bases spanning the gap. This CDR3 region has 13 residues. Per the germline V gene, CDR1 is SNHLY and CDR2 is FYNNEI. The CDR3 spells CASSPVRDTEAFF. The CDR3 DNA reads TGTGCCAGCAGTCCCGTACGGGACACTGAAGCTTTCTTT.

The genes are TRBV5-4 and TRBJ1-1; D is ambiguous. The CDR3 consists of 14 residues. The V end lost 0 bases, the J end lost 1 base, and 7 bases lay between the germline ends. Germline V gene data show CDR1 as SGHNT and CDR2 as YYREEE (reference sequence). CDR3 amino acids: CASSLALGNTEAFF. CDR3 nucleotides: TGTGCCAGCAGCTTGGCCCTAGGGAACACTGAAGCTTTCTTT.

This chain links TRBV29-1 with TRBJ2-5; D possibly corresponds to TRBD1 (7 bases). The CDR3 extends over 14 amino acids. Trimming cost V 7 bases and J 4 bases, with 19 bases left between them. Per the germline V gene, CDR1 is SQVTM and CDR2 is ANQGSEA. Here the CDR3 DNA reads TGCAGCGCGGGAAGGAGGGGGCGACCAGAGACCCAGTACTTC. Translated: CSAGRRGRPETQYF.

This clone turned up a few times. This chain links TRBV2 with TRBJ1-4; D is unresolved. The length of the CDR3 is 14 residues. V lost 4 bases, J lost 7 bases, and 13 bases lay in between. Germline CDR1 is SNHLY and CDR2 is FYNNEI. The CDR3 nucleotides read TGTGCCAGCAGTGCTGGCCGGCCCCCTGAAAAACTGTTTTTT. This sequence encodes CASSAGRPPEKLFF.

The rearrangement joins TRBV5-5 to TRBJ1-1; D unclear. CDR3 length equals 16 residues. V lost 4 bases, J lost 0 bases, and 16 bases lay in between. Germline loops: CDR1 SGHKS, CDR2 YYEKEE (reference sequence). CDR3 in amino acids: CASSPAPHAMNTEAFF. The CDR3, as DNA: TGTGCCAGCAGCCCCGCACCGCACGCAATGAACACTGAAGCTTTCTTT.

The rearrangement uses TRBV6-1 and TRBJ1-6; 7 bases line up with TRBD1. This CDR3 has 13 residues. CDR1 is MNHNS, CDR2 SASEGT, per germline. V lost 10 bases, J lost 8 bases, and 8 bases stayed unmatched. The CDR3 DNA sequence: TGTGCCACCGTAGACAGGGCCCATTCACCCCTCCACTTT. Protein product: CATVDRAHSPLHF.